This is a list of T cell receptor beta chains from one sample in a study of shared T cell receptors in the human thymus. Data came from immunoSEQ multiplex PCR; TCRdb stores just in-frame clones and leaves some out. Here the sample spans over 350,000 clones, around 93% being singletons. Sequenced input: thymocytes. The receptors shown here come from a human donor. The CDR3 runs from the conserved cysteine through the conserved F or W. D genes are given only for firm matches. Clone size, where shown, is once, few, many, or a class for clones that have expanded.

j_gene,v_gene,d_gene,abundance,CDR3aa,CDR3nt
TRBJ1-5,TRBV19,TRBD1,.,CASSTGTGGQPQHF,TGTGCCAGTAGTACAGGGACAGGGGGACAGCCCCAGCATTTT
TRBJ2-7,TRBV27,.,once,CASSSGTHDSYEQYF,TGTGCCAGCAGTTCGGGGACGCACGATTCCTACGAGCAGTACTTC
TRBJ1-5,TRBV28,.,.,CASSSTSRRPQHF,TGTGCCAGCAGTTCCACCTCGCGCCGGCCCCAGCATTTT
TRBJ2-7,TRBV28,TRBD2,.,CASSRLGGLAGGMSYEQYF,TGTGCCAGCAGTCGACTAGGGGGACTAGCGGGAGGGATGTCCTACGAGCAGTACTTC
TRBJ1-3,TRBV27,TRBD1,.,CASSSGQGYSGNTIYF,TGTGCCAGCAGTTCTGGACAGGGATACTCTGGAAACACCATATATTTT
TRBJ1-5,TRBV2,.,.,CASRRRESDNQPQHF,TGTGCCAGCAGGAGACGGGAATCGGATAATCAGCCCCAGCATTTT
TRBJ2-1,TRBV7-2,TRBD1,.,CASSLGTGNNEQFF,TGTGCCAGCAGCTTAGGGACAGGGAACAATGAGCAGTTCTTC
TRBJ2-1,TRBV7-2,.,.,CASSPRAQNQHYNEQFF,TGTGCCAGCAGCCCTAGGGCCCAGAACCAGCACTACAATGAGCAGTTCTTC
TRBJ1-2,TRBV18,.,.,CASSPRDPNYGYTF,TGTGCCAGCTCACCACGGGATCCTAACTATGGCTACACCTTC
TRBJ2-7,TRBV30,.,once,CAWSPPGGTRGEQYF,TGTGCCTGGAGCCCCCCCGGGGGGACAAGGGGCGAGCAGTACTTC
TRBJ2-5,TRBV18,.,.,CASSPPRGKTQYF,TGTGCCAGCTCACCCCCCAGGGGAAAGACCCAGTACTTC
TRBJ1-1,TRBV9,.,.,CASSPSESGGTEAFF,TGTGCCAGCAGCCCTTCTGAGAGTGGGGGCACTGAAGCTTTCTTT
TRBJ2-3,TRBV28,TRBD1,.,CASSLIGTGGQHGTDTQYF,TGTGCCAGCAGTTTAATTGGGACAGGGGGCCAACACGGCACAGATACGCAGTATTTT
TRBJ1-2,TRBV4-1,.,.,CASSQDLFTDGYTF,TGCGCCAGCAGCCAAGATCTATTTACAGATGGCTACACCTTC